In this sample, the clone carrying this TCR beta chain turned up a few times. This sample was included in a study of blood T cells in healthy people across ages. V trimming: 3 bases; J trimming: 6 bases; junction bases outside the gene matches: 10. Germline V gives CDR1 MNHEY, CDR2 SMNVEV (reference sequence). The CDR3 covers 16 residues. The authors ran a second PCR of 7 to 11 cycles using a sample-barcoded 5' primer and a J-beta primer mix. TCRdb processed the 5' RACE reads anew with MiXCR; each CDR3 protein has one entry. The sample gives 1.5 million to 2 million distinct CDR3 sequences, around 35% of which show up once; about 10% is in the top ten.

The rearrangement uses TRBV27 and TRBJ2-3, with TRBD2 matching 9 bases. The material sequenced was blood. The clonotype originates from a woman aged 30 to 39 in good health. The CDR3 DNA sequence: TGTGCCAGCAGTTTGGGGCGGCGGGAGGGGCCTGATACGCAGTATTTT. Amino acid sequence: CASSLGRREGPDTQYF.